The clone carrying this T cell receptor (beta chain) was recorded a few times. Its antigen is still unknown. The CDR3 spans 13 residues. V lost 5 bases and J lost 8; bases outside the gene matches: 8. A J-beta primer mix and a sample-barcoded 5' primer were used in a second PCR of about 7 to 12 cycles. All samples gave at least 2.5 million CDR3-containing paired-end reads. TCRdb reprocessed the 5' RACE reads via MiXCR and lists one record per CDR3 protein. The sample lists fewer than 2 million distinct CDR3 sequences, 35% to 50% occurring once. The record originates from a study of blood T cells in healthy people across ages. For the study at large: For every two T cells, template switching captured about one barcoded beta molecule.

Every participating donor contributed roughly 10 milliliters of peripheral blood through a draw. Study-level findings and limits: The authors considered diversity estimates from one million T cells to be underestimates.

Sample: blood. The sequence derives from a human donor in good health. The rearrangement links TRBV12-3 or TRBV12-4 to TRBJ1-1, with 7 positions matching TRBD1. The CDR3 spells CASSLSGTDEAFF. CDR3 bases: TGTGCCAGCAGTCTTTCCGGGACAGACGAAGCTTTCTTT.